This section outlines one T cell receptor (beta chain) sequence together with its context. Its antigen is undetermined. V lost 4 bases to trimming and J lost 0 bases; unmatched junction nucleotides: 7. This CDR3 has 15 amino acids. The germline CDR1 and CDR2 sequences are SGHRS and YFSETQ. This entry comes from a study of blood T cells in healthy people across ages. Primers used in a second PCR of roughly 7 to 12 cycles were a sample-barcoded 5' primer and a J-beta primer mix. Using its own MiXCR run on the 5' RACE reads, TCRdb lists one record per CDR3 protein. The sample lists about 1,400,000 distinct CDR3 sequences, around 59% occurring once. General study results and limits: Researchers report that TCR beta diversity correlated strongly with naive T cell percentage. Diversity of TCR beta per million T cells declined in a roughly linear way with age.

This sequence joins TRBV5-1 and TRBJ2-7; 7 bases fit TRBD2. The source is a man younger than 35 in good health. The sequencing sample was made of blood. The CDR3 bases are TGCGCCAGCAGCACCGGTGGGAGGGGCTCCTACGAGCAGTACTTC. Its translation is CASSTGGRGSYEQYF.